Below, 13 T cell receptor beta chains from the same sample are listed, as sequenced in a study of CD8+CD57+ T cells in acquired aplastic anemia. CDR3 and TCR beta VDJ profiling relied on genomic DNA as the template. MiXCR, run by TCRdb on the reads, gives a single entry per CDR3 protein. The table has 120,000 or so distinct CDR3 sequences, approximately 40% seen once. Those patients picked for sequencing had displayed CD8+CD57+ cell expansion on flow cytometry. Sequenced: sorted CD4+, CD8+, or CD8+CD57+ T cells (not recorded which) from PBMCs. The receptors come from a human donor with aplastic anemia.

This clonotype was picked up many times. This sequence joins TRBV19 and TRBJ1-4; tentative D call: TRBD1 (5 bases). Deletions cut 4 bases from V and 2 bases from J, with 11 bases between. CDR1 and CDR2 from the germline V gene are LNHDA and SQIVND (reference sequence). The length of the CDR3 is 15 residues. The CDR3 nucleotides read TGTGCCAGTAGTACTGTTTCAGGGACTAATGAAAAACTGTTTTTT. Protein sequence: CASSTVSGTNEKLFF.

This clonotype was counted only a few times. The chain employs TRBV7-9 and TRBJ1-5; 8 bases line up with TRBD1. This CDR3 region has 16 residues. The junction had 10 bases not matched to a gene; V was cut back by 5 bases and J by 4 bases. Germline CDR1 and CDR2: SEHNR and FQNEAQ (reference sequence). The CDR3 is CASSITPGQVNQPQHF. CDR3 bases: TGTGCCAGCAGCATTACTCCGGGACAGGTGAATCAGCCCCAGCATTTT.

Worth noting for this clonotype: The CDR3 does not end in the conserved phenylalanine or tryptophan, so this is likely a read error. The chain combines TRBV12-3 or TRBV12-4 with TRBJ2-7; D is ambiguous. Trimming cost V 1 base and J 4 bases, with 8 bases left between them. The CDR3 sequence is 13 residues long. This chain's CDR3 is CASSLGRQYEQYA. The CDR3, as DNA: TGTGCCAGCAGTTTAGGTAGGCAGTACGAGCAGTACGCC.

The CDR3 coding sequence is TGTGCCAGCAGCTTAGCGCCGGGGTACAATGAGCAGTTCTTC. It translates to CASSLAPGYNEQFF. The genes are TRBV7-2 and TRBJ2-1; D perhaps matches TRBD2 (5 bases). V shed 0 bases and J shed 4 bases, with 7 bases lying between them. CDR3 length: 14 residues. The germline V gene encodes CDR1 SGHTA and CDR2 FQGNSA.

This clonotype was counted ten times or more. The chain couples TRBV9 to TRBJ2-3; possible D gene TRBD2, 6 bases. The CDR3 runs to 15 residues. Trimming shortened V by 3 bases and J by 0 bases, and 11 bases separated the two germline ends. CDR1 and CDR2 from the germline V gene are SGDLS and YYNGEE. The CDR3 nucleotides are TGTGCCAGCAGCGACGGGACTCACAGCACAGATACGCAGTATTTT. Protein sequence: CASSDGTHSTDTQYF.

At least ten counts were recorded for this clonotype. CDR3 sequence reads: CASSYFGGGNQPQHF. In DNA form, the CDR3 reads TGTGCCAGCAGTTACTTCGGGGGCGGCAATCAGCCCCAGCATTTT. This chain connects TRBV6-2 or TRBV6-3 to TRBJ1-5; D perhaps matches TRBD1 (6 bases). The germline gives CDR1 MNHEY, CDR2 SVGEGT. Trimming pared 1 base from V and 2 bases from J, leaving 9 bases between. This CDR3 comprises 15 residues.

This clonotype has a handful of counts. The chain couples TRBV7-9 to TRBJ2-7, with 7 bases lining up with TRBD1. This CDR3 comprises 14 residues. The V segment lost 7 bases and the J segment 3 bases; nucleotides outside the gene matches: 9. CDR1 SEHNR and CDR2 FQNEAQ come from the germline V gene (reference sequence). The chain's CDR3 is CASTTLGDSYEQYF. In DNA form, the CDR3 reads TGTGCCAGCACTACGTTAGGGGACAGCTACGAGCAGTACTTC.

This clonotype was counted at least ten times. The V gene is TRBV2, the J gene TRBJ1-2; tentatively, D is TRBD1 (5 bases). The CDR3 totals 14 residues. Trimming took off 1 base at V and 5 bases at J, with 11 bases between the two ends. CDR1 SNHLY and CDR2 FYNNEI come from the germline V gene. In DNA, the CDR3 is TGTGCCAGCAGTGAAGATTTGGGGGGGTATGGCTACACCTTC. This translates into CASSEDLGGYGYTF.

The V and J genes are TRBV6-2 or TRBV6-3 and TRBJ2-1, with D perhaps TRBD2 (5 bases). CDR1 is MNHEY and CDR2 is SVGEGT in the germline V gene. The CDR3 is 14 residues long. Trimming left V 2 bases short and J 0 bases short, with 5 bases between. The CDR3 loop is CASSYGSSYNEQFF. CDR3 DNA sequence: TGTGCCAGCAGTTACGGGAGCTCCTACAATGAGCAGTTCTTC.

This clonotype was seen many times. The rearrangement joins TRBV18 to TRBJ2-7; D gene unclear. V lost 1 base and J lost 6, with 7 bases in between. This CDR3 contains 12 residues. Per germline, CDR1 KGHSH and CDR2 LQKENI. The CDR3 region is CASSPRGSEQYF. The CDR3 DNA is TGTGCCAGCTCACCACGAGGCAGCGAGCAGTACTTC.

This clonotype has more than one count but fewer than ten. The gene calls are TRBV7-6 and TRBJ2-5, with no clear D. Trimming shortened V by 5 bases and J by 9 bases, and 10 bases separated the two germline ends. The CDR3 spans 11 residues. Germline V lookup: CDR1 SGHVS, CDR2 FNYEAQ. Written as DNA, the CDR3 is TGTGCCAGCAGCAACAAGGCGGCCCAGTACTTC. Protein product: CASSNKAAQYF.

With regard to this clonotype: The CDR3 end shows no conserved phenylalanine or tryptophan, and so a read error is likely. No DNA is shown, since the ends of the CDR3 on it are uncertain; the CDR3 is the one TCRdb lists. The chain uses TRBV5-5 and TRBJ2-7. The CDR3 numbers 8 amino acids, ends counted. Germline CDR1 reads SGHKS; CDR2 reads YYEKEE (reference sequence). The chain's CDR3 is CASSSGWS.

This clonotype occurred many times. The chain joins TRBV9 to TRBJ1-1, with 8 positions matching TRBD1. There are 13 residues in the CDR3. CDR1 and CDR2 from the germline V gene are SGDLS and YYNGEE. V dropped 4 bases and J dropped 6; count of bases not matched to a gene: 5. CDR3 in amino acids: CASSKGTGAEAFF. The CDR3 DNA follows: TGTGCCAGCAGCAAAGGGACAGGTGCTGAAGCTTTCTTT.